Below, one TCR beta chain is given with its context. The antigen is not known. This sample is part of a study of regulatory T cells in long-lasting Graves disease. Study results and caveats: New patients shared about 880 public clonotypes, fewer than the approximately 2,500 shared by persistent patients. For persistent Graves' patients, TCR diversity was lower than for newly diagnosed ones.

The CDR3 consists of 13 residues. Trimming removed 4 bases from V and 7 bases from J; junction bases left unmatched: 5. Germline V CDR1 and CDR2: MNHNS, SASEGT. Building of the TCR beta libraries involved iRepertoire HTBI primers and Arm-PCR of CDR3 regions. In TCRdb, the multiplex PCR reads were re-called with MiXCR into one record per CDR3 protein. The profile shows some 500,000 distinct CDR3 sequences, roughly 13% of them singletons. Time point noted: newly diagnosed GD, antithyroid drugs for less than 3 months. PBMC-extracted RNA yielded the TCR library. Patient provenance is recorded as an endocrinology department in Xi'an, China. Separately, the same data were catalogued under a study of T cells in Graves' hyperthyroidism and ophthalmopathy. From that report: In blood, most of the thyroid clonotypes expanded above 0.001 were also present.

Specimen: peripheral blood mononuclear cells (PBMCs), collected at new diagnosis, from a patient treated with antithyroid drugs. This sequence joins TRBV6-1 and TRBJ2-7, with TRBD2 matching 9 bases. The sequence was obtained from a man between 25 and 39 years old with Graves disease. The CDR3 nucleotides read TGTGCCAGCAGTGTGCTAGCGGGGAGGGAGCAGTACTTC. This sequence encodes CASSVLAGREQYF.